In this sample, the clone carrying this T cell receptor beta chain turned up once. This sample is part of a study of blood T cell repertoires in COVID-19. Across the whole study: Acute and convalescent COVID-19 specimens originated in the United States, Italy and Spain. From T cells, B-cell-depleted T cells, or PBMCs came the material, which was cDNA or gDNA.

CDR1 and CDR2 from the germline V gene are SGHRS and YFSETQ. The CDR3 is 15 amino acids. The V end was cut by 0 bases, the J end by 0 bases, with 9 bases between. In the study's own analysis: Estimation of nucleated cell counts was performed using reference gene primer amplification. TCRdb keeps only in-frame clones here, not all; method: immunoSEQ multiplex PCR. V and J calls and clone size are those listed in that table; D and trimming were worked out from the DNA. The sample holds fewer than 180,000 clones, 75% to 90% seen once. The TCR originated in a woman aged 55-70 years with active or convalescent COVID-19. The sequencing sample was made of peripheral blood. This chain links TRBV5-1 with TRBJ1-1; D gene unclear. The CDR3 protein is CASSLVAGVNTEAFF. The CDR3 DNA is TGCGCCAGCAGCTTGGTGGCAGGTGTGAACACTGAAGCTTTCTTT.